This T cell receptor beta chain emerged from a study of cytomegalovirus exposure and HLA in healthy donors. Those who donated were healthy bone marrow donors. The CDR3 covers 15 residues. Germline V gene lookup returns CDR1 GTSNPN and CDR2 SVGIG (reference sequence). 13 Jbeta primers and 60 Vbeta primers were used for the PCR. Some clones are missing from TCRdb's copy, which holds only in-frame ones; the method was immunoSEQ multiplex PCR. The sample holds 150,000 or so clones; about three quarters are singletons and the top ten take 0.6% to 0.9%. Input material: PBMCs. The receptor was derived from a female donor in good health and CMV-seronegative. The chain uses TRBV30 and TRBJ2-5; the match to TRBD1 covers 11 bases. TRBJ2-7 matches the DNA end more closely, so the J call is doubtful. This chain's CDR3 is CAWSLWGQGGYEQYF. For the CDR3, the DNA is TGTGCCTGGAGCCTCTGGGGACAGGGGGGGTACGAGCAGTACTTC.